This T cell receptor (beta chain) stems from a study of cytotoxic CD8 clonotypes in ibrutinib-treated CLL. About the research overall: There were around twelve relapsed/refractory patients and roughly 15 treatment-naive patients, and fewer than 18 were IGHV unmutated.

CDR3 length: 14 residues. Trimming took 6 bases from V and 0 from J, leaving 12 bases between them. Germline V gives CDR1 MRHNA, CDR2 SNTAGT. Profiling relied on immunoSEQ multiplex PCR, and the TCRdb table lists in-frame clones only, not all of them. Of roughly 330,000 clones in the sample, around 66% were seen once. The clonotype was recovered from a human donor with chronic lymphocytic leukemia. The chain employs TRBV6-4 and TRBJ2-7; D not certain. Sequenced material: PBMCs, taken after 36 months of ibrutinib treatment. The DNA of the CDR3 is TGTGCCAGCAGGGGTTACGATACCTCCTACGAGCAGTACTTC. This gives the protein CASRGYDTSYEQYF.